Listed below are T cell receptor beta chains from one sample, sequenced in a study of graft-versus-host responses after intestinal transplantation. Clones were read by immunoSEQ multiplex PCR, and TCRdb kept only the in-frame ones, dropping some. The data hold about 93,000 clones, with about 93% observed a single time. These receptors' targets are unknown. The sequencing here drew on unstimulated CD8+ T cells sorted from spleen or lymph node cells, taken before intestinal transplant. The receptors shown here come from a human donor who received an intestinal transplant. Both conserved end residues are part of each CDR3. The D gene is left open where the match is weak. Clone size is shown for a subset of rows, as once, few, many or a class of expanded clone.

TRBJ2-2 NA NA TRBV4-3 TGCGCCAGCAGCCAAGATCGATCTGACAAACTGTTTTTT CASSQDRSDKLFF
TRBJ2-1 NA TRBD2 TRBV9 TGTGCCAGCAGCCCCCCGGGACTAGTCGCTGGGGAGCAGTTCTTC CASSPPGLVAGEQFF
TRBJ2-7 NA TRBD2 TRBV6-1 TGTGCCAGCAGTGATGAGGGTGGGACAGTGGGACTAGCGGCCTACGAGCAGTACTTC CASSDEGGTVGLAAYEQYF
TRBJ1-4 NA TRBD1 TRBV27 TGTGCCAGCAGTCCTGGGGACAGGGGGCCAATGTGGGCGGAAAAACTGTTTTTT CASSPGDRGPMWAEKLFF
TRBJ2-5 NA NA TRBV6-1 TGTGCCAGCAGCGATGGCACCCAGTACTTC CASSDGTQYF
TRBJ1-2 NA TRBD1 TRBV27 TGTGCCAGCAGTTCTATTTTGGACAGGGGGTTCTATGGCTACACCTTC CASSSILDRGFYGYTF
TRBJ2-7 NA NA TRBV9 TGTGCCAGCAGCGCTGGGGGGGGCCACGAGCAGTACTTC CASSAGGGHEQYF
TRBJ1-1 NA NA TRBV4-2 TGTGCCGGAGGGACGGGGATGAACACTGAAGCTTTCTTT CAGGTGMNTEAFF
TRBJ1-4 NA NA TRBV4-1 TGCGCCAGCGCACTAGATGCGGAAAAACTGTTTTTT CASALDAEKLFF
TRBJ1-2 NA NA TRBV7-2 TGTGCCAGCAGCTTAGCGTCTGGGGGGGCGAATGGCTACACCTTC CASSLASGGANGYTF
TRBJ2-3 NA TRBD2 TRBV4-2 TGTGCCAGCAGCCTTCGGCTAGCGGGAGCAGATACGCAGTATTTT CASSLRLAGADTQYF
TRBJ2-2 NA NA TRBV19 TGTGCCAGTAGTTATGCGACCGGGGAGCTGTTTTTT CASSYATGELFF
TRBJ2-1 NA TRBD2 TRBV11-2 TGTGCCAGCAGCCCTCGGCTCGCGGGGGAATACAATGAGCAGTTCTTC CASSPRLAGEYNEQFF
TRBJ1-6 NA NA TRBV27 TGTGCCAGCAGTATCAAATGGACAGCTTTTTCACCCCTCCACTTT CASSIKWTAFSPLHF
TRBJ2-7 once TRBD2 TRBV4-1 TGCGCCAGCAGCCAAGACTCGCGGGAGGGGTCCTACGAGCAGTACTTC CASSQDSREGSYEQYF
TRBJ2-1 NA NA TRBV12-5 TGTGCTAGTGGTTTTGGGGCGCGGAATGAGCAGTTCTTC CASGFGARNEQFF
TRBJ2-1 once NA TRBV4-2 TGTGCCAGCAGCCAAGATGGGAGTAGGGGGGGCATCTACAATGAGCAGTTCTTC CASSQDGSRGGIYNEQFF
TRBJ2-1 once NA TRBV9 TGTGCCAGCCGGGGTGCGGAGGACTACAATGAGCAGTTCTTC CASRGAEDYNEQFF
TRBJ1-2 NA TRBD1 TRBV6-7 TGTGCCAGCAGTTACTCGACAGGGAGGAATGGCTACACCTTC CASSYSTGRNGYTF
TRBJ1-5 NA TRBD1 TRBV13 TGTGCCAGCAGCTACGGGACAGGCAATCAGCCCCAGCATTTT CASSYGTGNQPQHF
TRBJ2-7 NA NA TRBV9 TGTGCCAGCAGCGTAGGTGCGGACAGCTCCTACGAGCAGTACTTC CASSVGADSSYEQYF
TRBJ1-2 NA TRBD1 TRBV4-2 TGTGCCAGCAGCCAAGGTCATCAGGGGACAGTAGGCTACACCTTC CASSQGHQGTVGYTF
TRBJ2-3 NA TRBD2 TRBV4-3 TGCGCCAGCAGCCCCACGTGGGCGGGGGGCTACCCGAGCACAGATACGCAGTATTTT CASSPTWAGGYPSTDTQYF
TRBJ2-3 NA NA TRBV5-1 TGCGCCAGCAGCACAATAGCGGTAACTAGCACAGATACGCAGTATTTT CASSTIAVTSTDTQYF
TRBJ2-5 NA TRBD2 TRBV19 TGTGCCAGTGGCGGGAGTCCTGAGACCCAGTACTTC CASGGSPETQYF
TRBJ2-6 NA NA TRBV5-5 TGTGCCAGCAGCTTTACTCCTGGGGCCAACGTCCTGACTTTC CASSFTPGANVLTF
TRBJ2-7 NA TRBD1 TRBV4-1 TGCGCCAGCAGCCAAGCCGGGACAGGGCTCGAGCAGTACTTC CASSQAGTGLEQYF
TRBJ1-4 NA TRBD1 TRBV5-5 TGTGCCAGCAGCTCGGAGGACAGGGCCTATAGTAATGAAAAACTGTTTTTT CASSSEDRAYSNEKLFF
TRBJ1-1 NA TRBD1 TRBV30 TGTGCCTGGAGCCGCCGGACAGGGGACACTGAAGCTTTCTTT CAWSRRTGDTEAFF
TRBJ2-2 NA NA TRBV19 TGTGCCAGTAGTACTCTCACCGGGGAGCTGTTTTTT CASSTLTGELFF
TRBJ1-5 NA NA TRBV27 TGTGCCAGCAGAGGACAGCTCGGGGGCAATCAGCCCCAGCATTTT CASRGQLGGNQPQHF
TRBJ2-1 NA TRBD2 TRBV19 TGTGCCAGTAGCCAGACTAGCGGACCCTACAATGAGCAGTTCTTC CASSQTSGPYNEQFF
TRBJ2-3 NA NA TRBV4-2 TGTGCCAGCAGCCAAGAGTCGGTGGAGGTGGAAGATACGCAGTATTTT CASSQESVEVEDTQYF
TRBJ1-1 once TRBD1 TRBV5-4 TGTGCCAGCAGCTCGCCCGACAGGGGGCTGCCTGAAGCTTTCTTT CASSSPDRGLPEAFF
TRBJ2-1 NA NA TRBV6-6 TGTGCCAGTTCATCGGTTAACTCCTACAATGAGCAGTTCTTC CASSSVNSYNEQFF
TRBJ2-7 NA TRBD2 TRBV7-9 TGTGCCAGCAGCTTAGTGGGACTAGCGGGAGAGGGTGAGCAGTACTTC CASSLVGLAGEGEQYF
TRBJ2-5 NA NA TRBV7-9 TGTGCCAGCAGCCAAACAGGGTTAGAGACCCAGTACTTC CASSQTGLETQYF
TRBJ1-2 NA TRBD1 TRBV20-1 TGCAGTGCTTGGACAGGGGATGGCTACACCTTC CSAWTGDGYTF
TRBJ1-2 NA NA TRBV7-6 TGTGCCAGCAGCTTAGTCTCGGAGGGGTCGGGGTATGGCTACACCTTC CASSLVSEGSGYGYTF
TRBJ2-2 NA NA TRBV5-8 TGTGCCAGCAGCTTGGTACTAGACAACACCGGGGAGCTGTTTTTT CASSLVLDNTGELFF
TRBJ2-1 once NA TRBV28 TGTGCCAGCAGTTCCTCTGGTGGGTACACGGCGGATTACAATGAGCAGTTCTTC CASSSSGGYTADYNEQFF
TRBJ2-3 NA NA TRBV30 TGTGCCTGGAGTTTTCTAGCCGTGGCTACGCAGTATTTT CAWSFLAVATQYF
TRBJ2-2 NA TRBD1 TRBV6-1 TGTGCCAGCAGTGCGAAGGGGGCATTGGCCGGGGAGCTGTTTTTT CASSAKGALAGELFF
TRBJ2-5 NA NA TRBV7-2 TGTGCCAGCAGCTCTGGGGCCTGGGAGACCCAGTACTTC CASSSGAWETQYF
TRBJ2-7 NA TRBD1 TRBV27 TGTGCCAGCAGTTTGTACAGGGGCGGTCTTTACGAGCAGTACTTC CASSLYRGGLYEQYF
TRBJ1-2 NA NA TRBV13 TGTGCCAGCAGCTTAGGCACAGACCTTAACTATGGCTACACCTTC CASSLGTDLNYGYTF
TRBJ2-7 NA NA TRBV6-1 TGTGCCAGCAGGAGTGGGACATTGACCTACGAGCAGTACTTC CASRSGTLTYEQYF
TRBJ2-7 NA NA TRBV30 TGTGCCTGGACCCCCATGCGTGCAGGGATGTCTTACGAGCAGTACTTC CAWTPMRAGMSYEQYF
TRBJ2-1 NA TRBD2 TRBV4-1 TGCGCCAGCAGCCAAGGGGGGCCGGGACTAGCGGACAATGAGCAGTTCTTC CASSQGGPGLADNEQFF
TRBJ2-5 NA TRBD2 TRBV4-1 TGCGCCAGCAGCCAAGACAATCCGGGGGGGCAAGAGACCCAGTACTTC CASSQDNPGGQETQYF